The next 26 T cell receptor beta chains were all read from a single sample in a study of CD8 T cells in Susac syndrome. RNA amounts of roughly 0.45 to 1 ug underwent reverse transcription with random hexamers. TCRdb processed the immunoSEQ multiplex PCR reads anew with MiXCR; each CDR3 protein has one entry. There are around 190,000 distinct CDR3 sequences in the sample; 95% occur only once, and under 0.12% lies in the top ten. Sequenced input: CD4+ T cells from PBMCs. These receptors originate from a human donor in good health.

The chain links TRBV6-5 to TRBJ2-1; no firm D call. Germline CDR1 reads MNHEY; CDR2 reads SVGAGI. This CDR3 has 15 amino acids. The V and J ends lost 5 bases and 0 bases respectively, with 11 bases between them. CDR3 nucleotides: TGTGCCAGCAGTAGAAACCCCTACTCCTACAATGAGCAGTTCTTC. Amino acid sequence: CASSRNPYSYNEQFF.

This CDR3 is CASSVPDAAYEQYF. The CDR3 DNA sequence: TGTGCCAGCAGTGTCCCGGACGCAGCCTACGAGCAGTACTTC. The genes are TRBV2 and TRBJ2-7; D remains unclear. Trimming removed 4 bases at V and 2 bases at J, with 12 bases between. The CDR3 runs to 14 residues. The germline gives CDR1 SNHLY, CDR2 FYNNEI.

The chain couples TRBV15 to TRBJ1-1; TRBD1 aligns across 9 bases. The CDR3 runs 14 residues. Germline CDR1 is LNHNV and CDR2 is YYDKDF (reference sequence). Trimming cost V 3 bases and J 2 bases; bases outside gene matches: 1. CDR3 amino acids: CATSRGQGNTEAFF. The DNA for the CDR3 is TGTGCCACCAGCAGGGGACAGGGTAACACTGAAGCTTTCTTT.

The chain employs TRBV12-3 or TRBV12-4 and TRBJ1-1; a possible D gene is TRBD1 (6 bases). This CDR3 is built from 16 residues. Trimming removed 5 bases from V and 4 bases from J, with 20 bases in between. The DNA of the CDR3 is TGTGCCAGCAGTCCCACGACGGGGGCATTTTCCACTGAAGCTTTCTTT. Translation: CASSPTTGAFSTEAFF.

The table lists this clonotype with a few counts. The J gene is TRBJ2-1, the V gene TRBV20-1; TRBD2 matches at 9 bases. The CDR3 has 14 residues. The germline V gene has CDR1 DFQATT and CDR2 SNEGSKA (reference sequence). V trimming: 1 base; J trimming: 6 bases; junction bases outside the gene matches: 4. CDR3 bases: TGCAGTGCTAGAGCGGCTAGCGGGATCAATGAGCAGTTCTTC. It is translated as CSARAASGINEQFF.

The chain employs TRBV20-1 and TRBJ2-2, with TRBD2 identical over 9 bases. V was pared by 0 bases and J by 3 bases, with 8 bases of the junction left unmatched. Germline-derived CDR1 and CDR2 are DFQATT and SNEGSKA (reference sequence). The CDR3 covers 17 residues. CDR3 in DNA: TGCAGTGCTAGAGAATGGGGTAGCGGGAGACACACCGGGGAGCTGTTTTTT. This codes for CSAREWGSGRHTGELFF.

Comment on this clonotype: The junction departs from the called germline gene at one end, perhaps through a read error. The chain recombines TRBV20-1 with TRBJ2-4, with D possibly TRBD1 on 5 matching bases. From germline, CDR1 is DFQATT and CDR2 SNEGSKA (reference sequence). The CDR3 has 12 residues. The CDR3 reads CSDQGAKNIQYF. The CDR3 nucleotides are TGTTCAGACCAGGGCGCGAAAAACATTCAGTACTTC.

The CDR3 DNA is TGTGCCAGCAGCTTCGGTATTAATGGAAACACCATATATTTT. It yields the protein CASSFGINGNTIYF. This chain uses TRBV25-1 with TRBJ1-3; D is undetermined. This CDR3 comprises 14 residues. Deletions cut 6 bases from V and 3 bases from J, with 12 bases between. From germline, CDR1 is MGHDK and CDR2 SYGVNS.

A single count supports this clonotype. V gene TRBV4-1 combines with J gene TRBJ1-6, with 10 nucleotides matching TRBD1. The CDR3 is 16 amino acids. The V gene's germline CDR1 is MGHRA and CDR2 YSYEKL. Trimming cost V 0 bases and J 10 bases; bases outside gene matches: 6. DNA of the CDR3: TGCGCCAGCAGCCAAGATCGGGACAGGGGTCAATCACCCCTCCACTTT. As protein: CASSQDRDRGQSPLHF.

The rearrangement uses TRBV20-1 and TRBJ2-7, with a tentative D call TRBD2 (6 bases). V was clipped by 6 bases and J by 4 bases, with 22 bases between them. The CDR3 consists of 15 residues. Germline V gene lookup returns CDR1 DFQATT and CDR2 SNEGSKA (reference sequence). CDR3 coding DNA: TGCAGTGCCAGCGACGCGGGGCAGGGTTCTTACGAGCAGTACGTC. Its translation: CSASDAGQGSYEQYV.

This chain uses TRBV24-1 with TRBJ2-3; 11 positions agree with TRBD2. This CDR3 is built from 16 residues. Trimming removed 4 bases from V and 9 bases from J; junction bases left unmatched: 11. CDR1 is KGHDR and CDR2 is SFDVKD in the germline V gene. The CDR3 bases are TGTGCCACCAGTGACCGATCACCGGGACTAGCGGAGACGCAGTATTTT. It yields the protein CATSDRSPGLAETQYF.

CDR3 region: CSVEVSRGTQYF. For the CDR3, the DNA is TGCAGCGTTGAGGTCTCCCGGGGGACCCAGTACTTC. The chain employs TRBV29-1 and TRBJ2-5; perhaps TRBD2 as D (5 bases). This CDR3 is 12 amino acids long. CDR1 and CDR2 from the germline V gene are SQVTM and ANQGSEA. V lost 3 bases to trimming and J lost 7 bases, with 12 bases between them.

The rearrangement joins TRBV20-1 to TRBJ2-1; D is possibly TRBD2 (6 bases). V gave up 5 bases and J gave up 5 bases, with 10 bases separating them. The germline V gene has CDR1 DFQATT and CDR2 SNEGSKA (reference sequence). The CDR3 extends over 12 amino acids. The CDR3 DNA is TGCAGTGCTGGAGGAGGGAACAATGAGCAGTTCTTC. It translates to CSAGGGNNEQFF.

The CDR3, as DNA: TGCAGCGTTGGGCAGCGGTACACCGGGGAGCTGTTTTTT. This codes for CSVGQRYTGELFF. This chain uses TRBV29-1 with TRBJ2-2, with D maybe TRBD2 (5 bases). The CDR3 spans 13 residues. Germline V gene lookup returns CDR1 SQVTM and CDR2 ANQGSEA. Deletions cut 4 bases from V and 3 bases from J, with 9 bases between.

The rearrangement links TRBV20-1 to TRBJ2-5, with TRBD2 identical over 7 bases. V gave up 6 bases and J gave up 2 bases; unmatched junction bases: 9. This CDR3 contains 14 residues. The V gene's germline CDR1 is DFQATT and CDR2 SNEGSKA (reference sequence). For the CDR3, the DNA is TGCAGTGCCGGGTCAGCGGGAAGGCAAGAGACCCAGTACTTC. Translated, it gives CSAGSAGRQETQYF.

V is TRBV3-1 and J is TRBJ2-3; the D gene could be TRBD1 or TRBD2 (6 bases each). Trimming pared 1 base from V and 5 bases from J, leaving 28 bases between. The CDR3 is 20 residues long. Germline CDR1 is LGHDT and CDR2 is YNNKEL (reference sequence). In nucleotides, the CDR3 is TGTGCCAGCAGCCAAGTCAAGGGGGGCCGCGGCTTAGGAAGGCTAGATACGCAGTATTTT. Its protein is CASSQVKGGRGLGRLDTQYF.

V gene TRBV29-1 combines with J gene TRBJ1-1; 8 bases match TRBD1. The CDR3 totals 13 residues. J was trimmed by 1 base and V by 7 bases; bases with no gene match: 5. Germline lookup yields CDR1 SQVTM and CDR2 ANQGSEA. CDR3 bases: TGCAGCGGTACCGGGACAGGGAACACTGAAGCTTTCTTT. Amino acid sequence: CSGTGTGNTEAFF.

The V call is TRBV5-4, the J call TRBJ2-7; 9 nucleotides match TRBD1. The CDR3 has 13 amino acids. Germline CDR1 and CDR2: SGHNT and YYREEE (reference sequence). V was clipped by 6 bases and J by 5 bases; unmatched bases: 6. CDR3 protein: CASTGTGWDEQYF. The CDR3, as DNA: TGTGCCAGCACCGGGACAGGGTGGGACGAGCAGTACTTC. The variable domain in full, with the rest retrieved from reference TRBV5-4 and TRBJ2-7, is ETGVTQSPTHLIKTRGQQVTLRCSSQSGHNTVSWYQQALGQGPQFIFQYYREEENGRGNFPPRFSGLQFPNYSSELNVNALELDDSALYLCASTGTGWDEQYFGPGTRLTVT.

This CDR3 reads CASSATAFYNSPLHF. CDR3 coding DNA: TGTGCCAGCAGCGCGACAGCTTTCTATAATTCACCCCTCCACTTT. This rearrangement joins TRBV2 to TRBJ1-6, with a possible D match to TRBD1 (5 bases). The CDR3 runs to 15 residues. Germline-derived CDR1 and CDR2 are SNHLY and FYNNEI. The ends were cut back, 6 bases at V and 3 bases at J, with 12 bases in the middle. The full variable domain, its missing parts supplied by reference TRBV2 and TRBJ1-6, is EPEVTQTPSHQVTQMGQEVILRCVPISNHLYFYWYRQILGQKVEFLVSFYNNEISEKSEIFDDQFSVERPDGSNFTLKIRSTKLEDSAMYFCASSATAFYNSPLHFGNGTRLTVT.

This chain links TRBV4-1 with TRBJ2-3; tentative D call: TRBD2 (5 bases). The CDR3 has 16 amino acids. V was cut by 0 bases and J by 0 bases, with 10 bases left in between. Looked up from germline, CDR1 is MGHRA and CDR2 is YSYEKL. CDR3: CASSQDPGLSTDTQYF. CDR3 DNA: TGCGCCAGCAGCCAAGATCCCGGACTGAGCACAGATACGCAGTATTTT.

The rearrangement uses TRBV5-1 and TRBJ1-5, with D possibly TRBD1 on 5 matching bases. Germline V gene sequence: CDR1 SGHRS, CDR2 YFSETQ. Trimming removed 0 bases at V and 9 bases at J, with 10 bases between. The CDR3 sequence is 13 residues long. As DNA, the CDR3 is TGCGCCAGCAGCTTGGAGGGGTCGGGGCCCCAGCATTTT. It translates to CASSLEGSGPQHF.

The chain uses TRBV30 and TRBJ1-1, with D unclear. The germline CDR1 and CDR2 sequences are GTSNPN and SVGIG (reference sequence). The CDR3 covers 12 residues. Trimming pared 5 bases from V and 4 bases from J, leaving 11 bases between. DNA for the CDR3: TGTGCCTGGGAAAGGGTCGGCACTGAAGCTTTCTTT. This translates into CAWERVGTEAFF.

V and J are TRBV29-1 and TRBJ1-2; D remains unclear. The germline CDR1 and CDR2 sequences are SQVTM and ANQGSEA. This CDR3 is 11 amino acids long. Trimming took off 4 bases at V and 7 bases at J, with 10 bases between the two ends. CDR3 sequence (DNA): TGCAGCGTTGTCTCCGGCGGTGGCTACACCTTC. It specifies CSVVSGGGYTF.

The chain carries TRBV6-6 and TRBJ1-5, with 7 bases matching TRBD1. V shed 2 bases, J shed 5 bases, and the junction held 3 bases outside the gene matches. CDR1 MNHNY and CDR2 SVGAGI come from the germline V gene (reference sequence). The CDR3 runs to 14 residues. CDR3 residues: CASSYLQGYQPQHF. The CDR3 DNA reads TGTGCCAGCAGTTACCTACAGGGGTATCAGCCCCAGCATTTT.

The chain carries TRBV24-1 and TRBJ2-5; D perhaps matches TRBD1 (6 bases). The CDR3 totals 15 residues. V lost 3 bases and J 4 bases, leaving 14 bases between the germline ends. CDR1 and CDR2 (germline): KGHDR, SFDVKD. This CDR3 is CATSDPVTGRETQYF. CDR3 coding DNA: TGTGCCACCAGTGATCCCGTAACAGGGCGAGAGACCCAGTACTTC.

This clonotype came up once. This sequence joins TRBV18 and TRBJ2-2, with TRBD2 matching 10 bases. Germline CDR1 is KGHSH and CDR2 is LQKENI. The trim removed 3 bases at V and 5 bases at J, leaving 6 bases unmatched. The CDR3 is 16 amino acids. CDR3 nucleotide sequence: TGTGCCAGCTCACCGGGACTAGCGACTGGAACCGGGGAGCTGTTTTTT. Amino acids: CASSPGLATGTGELFF. The complete variable domain, with remaining parts taken from reference TRBV18 and TRBJ2-2, reads NAGVMQNPRHLVRRRGQEARLRCSPMKGHSHVYWYRQLPEEGLKFMVYLQKENIIDESGMPKERFSAEFPKEGPSILRIQQVVRGDSAAYFCASSPGLATGTGELFFGEGSRLTVL.